The T cell receptor beta chain described here comes from a study of blood T cell repertoires in COVID-19. The protocol was immunoSEQ multiplex PCR, while the TCRdb copy is restricted to in-frame clones and leaves out a portion. The sample comprises roughly 190,000 clones, around 79% of which are singletons, and approximately 13% rests with the top ten. The germline CDR1 and CDR2 sequences are SNHLY and FYNNEI. This CDR3 is built from 13 residues. Between the trimmed V and J ends, which lost 8 bases and 2 bases, there was a span of 7 bases. The chain joins TRBV2 to TRBJ2-6; D may be TRBD2 (6 bases). The TCR was taken from a woman aged 50 to 60 with acute or convalescent COVID-19. The sample was peripheral blood. CDR3 loop: CASGGTGANVLTF. The CDR3 nucleotides read TGTGCCAGCGGGGGGACTGGGGCCAACGTCCTGACTTTC.